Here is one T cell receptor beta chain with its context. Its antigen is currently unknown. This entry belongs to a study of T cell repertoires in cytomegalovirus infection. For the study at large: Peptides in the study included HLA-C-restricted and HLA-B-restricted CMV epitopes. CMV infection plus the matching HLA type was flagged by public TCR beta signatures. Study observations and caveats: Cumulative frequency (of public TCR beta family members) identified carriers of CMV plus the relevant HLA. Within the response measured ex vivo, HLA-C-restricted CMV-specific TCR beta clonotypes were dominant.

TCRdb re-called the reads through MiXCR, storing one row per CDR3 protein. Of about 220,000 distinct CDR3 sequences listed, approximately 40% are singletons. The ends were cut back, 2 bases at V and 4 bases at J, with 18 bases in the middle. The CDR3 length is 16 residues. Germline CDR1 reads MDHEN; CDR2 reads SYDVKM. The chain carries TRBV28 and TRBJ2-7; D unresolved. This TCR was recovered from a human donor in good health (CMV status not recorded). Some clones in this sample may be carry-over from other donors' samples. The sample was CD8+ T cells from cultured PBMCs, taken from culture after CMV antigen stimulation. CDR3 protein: CASSLGVTDPSYEQYF. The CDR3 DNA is TGTGCCAGCAGTTTAGGGGTCACAGATCCCTCTTACGAGCAGTACTTC.